This entry lists 6 T cell receptor beta chains sequenced from one sample in a study of T cell changes during pregnancy in multiple sclerosis. Data came from immunoSEQ multiplex PCR; TCRdb stores just in-frame clones and leaves some out. Here the sample spans around 40,000 clones, roughly 89% being singletons. The source material was CD4+ T cells from peripheral blood mononuclear cells, sampled after pregnancy. The receptor source for this set is a female donor in good health, enrolled as a control in a pregnancy study.

The gene calls are TRBV30 and TRBJ2-1, with D possibly matching TRBD1 (5 bases). The germline V gene has CDR1 GTSNPN and CDR2 SVGIG (reference sequence). The CDR3 contains 11 residues. Trimming took 4 bases from V and 8 from J, leaving 9 bases between them. The CDR3 loop is CAWKGIYEQFF. In nucleotides, the CDR3 is TGTGCCTGGAAGGGGATATATGAGCAGTTCTTC.

This clone was seen more than once but under ten times. The chain's CDR3 is CASSAGQRNNSPLHF. The CDR3 nucleotides read TGTGCCAGCAGCGCGGGACAGCGAAATAATTCACCCCTCCACTTT. The rearrangement joins TRBV11-1 to TRBJ1-6, with TRBD1 identical over 7 bases. Trimming removed 5 bases from V and 5 bases from J; junction bases left unmatched: 6. The CDR3 covers 15 residues. CDR1 is SGHAT and CDR2 is FQDESV in the germline V gene (reference sequence).

V is TRBV7-9 and J is TRBJ1-2; unclear D gene. Germline V gene sequence: CDR1 SEHNR, CDR2 FQNEAQ (reference sequence). The CDR3 totals 13 residues. Deletions cut 3 bases from V and 9 bases from J, with 14 bases between. In DNA form, the CDR3 reads TGTGCCAGCAGCTTTCTGGGCCTGGATAGCTACACCTTC. Protein product: CASSFLGLDSYTF. Full variable domain (outside the CDR3, taken from reference TRBV7-9 and TRBJ1-2): DTGVSQNPRHKITKRGQNVTFRCDPISEHNRLYWYRQTLGQGPEFLTYFQNEAQLEKSRLLSDRFSAERPKGSFSTLEIQRTEQGDSAMYLCASSFLGLDSYTFGSGTRLTVV.

The chain links TRBV5-6 to TRBJ2-1; D may be TRBD2 (5 bases). V was shortened by 6 bases and J by 5 bases, with 15 bases between the two germline ends. CDR1 is SGHDT, CDR2 YYEEEE, per germline. The CDR3 contains 14 residues. CDR3 in amino acids: CASTDWPSDNEQFF. In DNA form, the CDR3 reads TGTGCCAGCACGGACTGGCCCTCGGACAATGAGCAGTTCTTC.

The CDR3 nucleotides are TGTGCCAGCAGCACCGACAGGGCGACCCACTATGGCTACACCTTC. Protein: CASSTDRATHYGYTF. The rearrangement joins TRBV7-9 to TRBJ1-2, with 7 bases fitting TRBD1. CDR1 is SEHNR, CDR2 FQNEAQ, per germline (reference sequence). CDR3 length equals 15 residues. With V trimmed by 5 bases and J by 3 bases, 9 bases remained unmatched.

The sample holds one count of this clone. V gene TRBV10-2 combines with J gene TRBJ2-1, with TRBD1 identical over 8 bases. V was pared by 2 bases and J by 0 bases, with 3 bases of the junction left unmatched. The CDR3 loop spans 16 amino acids. Per germline, CDR1 WSHSY and CDR2 SAAADI. The CDR3: CASSERQGISYNEQFF. The CDR3 DNA reads as TGCGCCAGCAGTGAGCGACAGGGGATCTCCTACAATGAGCAGTTCTTC.